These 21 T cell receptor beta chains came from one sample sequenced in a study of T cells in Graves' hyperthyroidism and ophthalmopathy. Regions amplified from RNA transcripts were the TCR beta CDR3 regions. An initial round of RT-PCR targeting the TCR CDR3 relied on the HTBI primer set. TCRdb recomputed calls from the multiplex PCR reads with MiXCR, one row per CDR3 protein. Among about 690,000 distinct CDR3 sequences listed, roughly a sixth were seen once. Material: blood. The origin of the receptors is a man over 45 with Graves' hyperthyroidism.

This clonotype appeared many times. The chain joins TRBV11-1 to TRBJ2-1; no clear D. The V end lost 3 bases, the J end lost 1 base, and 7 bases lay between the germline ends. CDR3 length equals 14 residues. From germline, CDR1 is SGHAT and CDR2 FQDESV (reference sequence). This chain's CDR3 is CASSFEVSYNEQFF. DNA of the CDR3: TGTGCCAGCAGCTTCGAGGTTTCCTACAATGAGCAGTTCTTC.

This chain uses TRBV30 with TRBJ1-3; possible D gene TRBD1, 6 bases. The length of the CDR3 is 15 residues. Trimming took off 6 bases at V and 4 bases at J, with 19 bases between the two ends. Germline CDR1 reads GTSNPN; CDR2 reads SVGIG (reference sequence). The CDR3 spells CACHNEGGLGNTIYF. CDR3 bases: TGTGCCTGCCATAACGAGGGGGGCTTAGGAAACACCATATATTTT.

CDR3 loop: CASRPIAGGPHEQYF. The CDR3 DNA sequence: TGTGCCAGCAGACCAATAGCGGGAGGGCCCCACGAGCAGTACTTC. This sequence joins TRBV7-8 and TRBJ2-7; TRBD2 aligns across 11 bases. The CDR3 covers 15 residues. Per the germline V gene, CDR1 is SGHVS and CDR2 is FQNEAQ. V shed 6 bases, J shed 5 bases, and the junction held 9 bases outside the gene matches.

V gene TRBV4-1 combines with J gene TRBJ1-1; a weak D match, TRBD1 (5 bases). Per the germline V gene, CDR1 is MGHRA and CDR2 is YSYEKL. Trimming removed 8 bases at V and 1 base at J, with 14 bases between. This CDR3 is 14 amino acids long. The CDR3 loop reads CASLRTPSNTEAFF. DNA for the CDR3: TGCGCCAGCCTTAGGACACCTTCGAACACTGAAGCTTTCTTT.

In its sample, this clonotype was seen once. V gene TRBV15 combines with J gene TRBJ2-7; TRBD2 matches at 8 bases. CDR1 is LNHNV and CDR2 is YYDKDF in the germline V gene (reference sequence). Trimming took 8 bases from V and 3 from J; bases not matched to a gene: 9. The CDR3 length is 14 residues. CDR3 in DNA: TGTGCCACCTCCAGCACTAGCGGAGACTACGAGCAGTACTTC. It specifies CATSSTSGDYEQYF.

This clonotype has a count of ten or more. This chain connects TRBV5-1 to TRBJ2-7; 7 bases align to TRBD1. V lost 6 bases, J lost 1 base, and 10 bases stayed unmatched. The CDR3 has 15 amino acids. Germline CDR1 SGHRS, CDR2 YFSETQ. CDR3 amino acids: CASTMRQGGSYEQYF. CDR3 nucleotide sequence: TGCGCCAGCACCATGAGACAGGGTGGATCCTACGAGCAGTACTTC.

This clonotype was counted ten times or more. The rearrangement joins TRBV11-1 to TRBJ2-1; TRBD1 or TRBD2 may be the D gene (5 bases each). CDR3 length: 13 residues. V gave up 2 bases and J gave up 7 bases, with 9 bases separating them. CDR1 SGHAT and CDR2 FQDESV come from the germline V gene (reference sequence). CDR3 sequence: CASSLIGGNEQFF. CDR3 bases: TGTGCCAGCAGCTTAATTGGGGGAAATGAGCAGTTCTTC.

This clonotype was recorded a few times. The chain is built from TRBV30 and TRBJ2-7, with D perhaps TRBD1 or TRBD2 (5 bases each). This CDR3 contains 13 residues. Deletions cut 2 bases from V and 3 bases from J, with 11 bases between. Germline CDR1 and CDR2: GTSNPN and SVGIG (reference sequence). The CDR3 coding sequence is TGTGCCTGGAGTTTAGGGGACGGCTACGAGCAGTACTTC. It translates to CAWSLGDGYEQYF.

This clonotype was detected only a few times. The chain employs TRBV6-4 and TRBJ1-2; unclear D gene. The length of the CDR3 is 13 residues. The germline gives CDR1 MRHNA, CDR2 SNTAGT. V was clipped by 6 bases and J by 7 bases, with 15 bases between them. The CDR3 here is CASRDNTGLGYTF. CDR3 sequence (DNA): TGTGCCAGCAGAGATAACACCGGGCTTGGCTACACCTTC.

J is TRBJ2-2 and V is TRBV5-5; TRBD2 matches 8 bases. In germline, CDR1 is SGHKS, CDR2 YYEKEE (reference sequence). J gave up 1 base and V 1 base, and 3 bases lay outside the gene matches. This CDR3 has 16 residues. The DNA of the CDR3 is TGTGCCAGCAGCTTGCAAAGCGGGGGGAACACCGGGGAGCTGTTTTTT. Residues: CASSLQSGGNTGELFF.

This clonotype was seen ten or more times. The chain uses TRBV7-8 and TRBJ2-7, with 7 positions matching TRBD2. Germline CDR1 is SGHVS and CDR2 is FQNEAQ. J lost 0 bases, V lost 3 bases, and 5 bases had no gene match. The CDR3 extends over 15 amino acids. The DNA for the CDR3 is TGTGCCAGCAGCTTGGAGGGACTACACTCCTACGAGCAGTACTTC. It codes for CASSLEGLHSYEQYF.

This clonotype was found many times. CDR3 sequence (DNA): TGTGCCAGCAGTTTAAGGCTGAGCGAAGCTTTCTTT. As protein: CASSLRLSEAFF. This chain links TRBV12-3 or TRBV12-4 with TRBJ1-1; no definite D call. CDR3 length: 12 residues. Deletions cut 2 bases from V and 8 bases from J, with 9 bases between.

CDR3: CAVEQASSGNTIYF. The CDR3 nucleotides read TGTGCCGTAGAGCAGGCTTCTTCGGGAAACACCATATATTTT. The chain recombines TRBV7-9 with TRBJ1-3; D unclear. This CDR3 contains 14 residues. Trimming took off 11 bases at V and 4 bases at J, with 18 bases between the two ends. CDR1 and CDR2 (germline): SEHNR, FQNEAQ (reference sequence).

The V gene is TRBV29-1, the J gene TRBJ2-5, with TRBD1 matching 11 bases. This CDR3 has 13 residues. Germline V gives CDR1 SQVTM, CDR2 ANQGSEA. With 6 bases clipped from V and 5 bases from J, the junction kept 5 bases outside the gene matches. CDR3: CSVRTGGRETQYF. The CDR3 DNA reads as TGCAGCGTGAGGACAGGGGGCAGGGAGACCCAGTACTTC. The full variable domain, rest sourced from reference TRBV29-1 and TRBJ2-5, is SAVISQKPSRDICQRGTSLTIQCQVDSQVTMMFWYRQQPGQSLTLIATANQGSEATYESGFVIDKFPISRPNLTFSTLTVSNMSPEDSSIYLCSVRTGGRETQYFGPGTRLLVL.

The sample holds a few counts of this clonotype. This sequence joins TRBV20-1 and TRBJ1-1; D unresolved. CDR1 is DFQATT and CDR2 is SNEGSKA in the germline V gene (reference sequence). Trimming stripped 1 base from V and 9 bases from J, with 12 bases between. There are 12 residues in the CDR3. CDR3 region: CSARVPGSQAFF. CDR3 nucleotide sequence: TGCAGTGCTAGAGTCCCGGGGTCGCAAGCTTTCTTT.

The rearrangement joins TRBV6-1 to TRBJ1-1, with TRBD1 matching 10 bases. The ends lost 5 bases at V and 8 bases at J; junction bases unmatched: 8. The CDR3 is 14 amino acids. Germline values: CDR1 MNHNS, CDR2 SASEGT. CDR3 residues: CASSTRTGGREAFF. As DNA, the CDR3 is TGTGCCAGCAGTACCCGGACAGGGGGGAGGGAAGCTTTCTTT.

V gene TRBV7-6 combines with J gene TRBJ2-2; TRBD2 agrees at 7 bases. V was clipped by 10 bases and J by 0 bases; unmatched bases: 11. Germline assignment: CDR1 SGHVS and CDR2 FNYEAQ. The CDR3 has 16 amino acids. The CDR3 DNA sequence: TGTGCCACCACCCCCGCGGCGGGGGCGAACACCGGGGAGCTGTTTTTT. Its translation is CATTPAAGANTGELFF.

Here the CDR3 reads CSAPGTDTQYF. In DNA, the CDR3 is TGCAGTGCCCCGGGAACAGATACGCAGTATTTT. The chain employs TRBV20-1 and TRBJ2-3, with TRBD2 as a possible D gene (5 bases). The germline gives CDR1 DFQATT, CDR2 SNEGSKA (reference sequence). Deletions cut 6 bases from V and 3 bases from J, with 7 bases between. The CDR3 has 11 amino acids.

The CDR3 reads CSAGREREVSYNEQFF. The CDR3 bases are TGCAGTGCGGGGAGGGAGCGGGAGGTCTCCTACAATGAGCAGTTCTTC. This chain uses TRBV20-1 with TRBJ2-1; 9 bases fit TRBD2. The CDR3 consists of 16 residues. Trimming removed 6 bases from V and 0 bases from J; junction bases left unmatched: 9. Germline CDR1 DFQATT, CDR2 SNEGSKA (reference sequence).

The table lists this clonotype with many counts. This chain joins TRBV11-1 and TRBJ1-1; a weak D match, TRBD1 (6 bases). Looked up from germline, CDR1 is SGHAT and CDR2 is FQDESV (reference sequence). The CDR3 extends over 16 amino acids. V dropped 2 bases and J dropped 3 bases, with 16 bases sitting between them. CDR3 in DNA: TGTGCCAGCAGCTTAATGGGGGCCGGGGAAGACACTGAAGCTTTCTTT. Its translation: CASSLMGAGEDTEAFF.

The DNA for the CDR3 is TGTGCCAGCAGCCCCCACCACCCCCCGGCCGACTACGAGCAGTACTTC. As protein: CASSPHHPPADYEQYF. The V call is TRBV9, the J call TRBJ2-7; no firm D call. This CDR3 region has 16 residues. CDR1 and CDR2 from the germline V gene are SGDLS and YYNGEE. Trimming removed 4 bases from V and 3 bases from J, with 20 bases in between. The entire variable domain, with the rest obtained from reference TRBV9 and TRBJ2-7, is as follows: DSGVTQTPKHLITATGQRVTLRCSPRSGDLSVYWYQQSLDQGLQFLIQYYNGEERAKGNILERFSAQQFPDLHSELNLSSLELGDSALYFCASSPHHPPADYEQYFGPGTRLTVT.